This T cell receptor (beta chain) was obtained from a study of blood T cell repertoires in COVID-19. In the study overall: The study drew acute and convalescent COVID-19 samples from the United States, Italy and Spain. PBMCs, B-cell-depleted T cells, or T cells provided the cDNA or gDNA that made up the material.

Under the authors' procedure: Cell counts per sample came from amplifying reference gene primers. The assay was immunoSEQ multiplex PCR, and TCRdb's table has in-frame clones only and misses some. The V and J calls and clone size were taken over from that table, and D and trimming were inferred from the DNA. Seen here are 46,000 or so clones, 80% to 90% observed once, and the top ten hold about 7.3%. The CDR3 contains 14 residues. CDR1 is SGHTA and CDR2 is FQGNSA in the germline V gene. Trimming took 5 bases from V and 8 from J; bases not matched to a gene: 8. The chain is built from TRBV7-2 and TRBJ1-2; 10 positions agree with TRBD1. The sequenced sample consisted of peripheral blood. This receptor was identified in a man between 45 and 60 years old with acute or convalescent COVID-19. CDR3 DNA: TGTGCCAGCAGCCCGGGACAGGGGCTCGGCGGCTACACCTTC. As protein: CASSPGQGLGGYTF. Together with reference TRBV7-2 and TRBJ1-2, the CDR3 gives the full variable domain: GAGVSQSPSNKVTEKGKDVELRCDPISGHTALYWYRQSLGQGLEFLIYFQGNSAPDKSGLPSDRFSAERTGGSVSTLTIQRTQQEDSAVYLCASSPGQGLGGYTFGSGTRLTVV.